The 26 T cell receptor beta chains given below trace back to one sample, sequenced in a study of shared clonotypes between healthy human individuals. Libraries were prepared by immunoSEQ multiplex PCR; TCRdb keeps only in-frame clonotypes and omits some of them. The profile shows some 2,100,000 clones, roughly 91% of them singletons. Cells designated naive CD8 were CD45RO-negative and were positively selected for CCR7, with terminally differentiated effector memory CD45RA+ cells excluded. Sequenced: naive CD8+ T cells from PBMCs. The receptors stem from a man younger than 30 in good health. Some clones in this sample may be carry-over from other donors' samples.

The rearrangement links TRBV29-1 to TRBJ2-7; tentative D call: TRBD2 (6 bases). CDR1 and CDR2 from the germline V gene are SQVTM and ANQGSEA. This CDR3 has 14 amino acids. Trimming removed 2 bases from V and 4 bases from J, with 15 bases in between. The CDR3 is CSVELTRGSYEQYF. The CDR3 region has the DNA TGCAGCGTTGAATTAACCCGGGGGTCTTACGAGCAGTACTTC.

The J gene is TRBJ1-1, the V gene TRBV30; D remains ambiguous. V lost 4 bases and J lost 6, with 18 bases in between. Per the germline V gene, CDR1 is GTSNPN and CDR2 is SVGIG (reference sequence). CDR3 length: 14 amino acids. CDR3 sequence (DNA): TGTGCCTGGAAGGAACAAACCCCGGCAGCTGAAGCTTTCTTT. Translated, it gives CAWKEQTPAAEAFF.

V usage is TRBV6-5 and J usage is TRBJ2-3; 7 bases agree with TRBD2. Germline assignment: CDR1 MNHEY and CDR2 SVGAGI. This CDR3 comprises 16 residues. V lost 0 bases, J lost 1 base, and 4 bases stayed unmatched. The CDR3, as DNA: TGTGCCAGCAGTTACTCTAGCGGGTGGGGCACAGATACGCAGTATTTT. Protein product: CASSYSSGWGTDTQYF.

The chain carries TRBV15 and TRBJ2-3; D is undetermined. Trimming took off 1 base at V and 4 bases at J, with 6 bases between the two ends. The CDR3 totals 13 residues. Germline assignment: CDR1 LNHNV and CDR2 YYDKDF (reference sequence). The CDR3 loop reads CATSRVRPDTQYF. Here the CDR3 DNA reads TGTGCCACCAGCAGAGTTCGGCCAGATACGCAGTATTTT.

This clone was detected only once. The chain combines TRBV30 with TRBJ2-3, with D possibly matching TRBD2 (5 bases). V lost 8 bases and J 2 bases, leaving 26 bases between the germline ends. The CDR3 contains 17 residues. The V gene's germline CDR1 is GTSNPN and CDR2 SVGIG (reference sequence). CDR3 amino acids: CAPTPRTSERFTDTQYF. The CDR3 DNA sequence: TGTGCCCCCACCCCGCGGACTTCCGAAAGGTTCACAGATACGCAGTATTTT. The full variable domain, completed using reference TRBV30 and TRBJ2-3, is SQTIHQWPATLVQPVGSPLSLECTVEGTSNPNLYWYRQAAGRGLQLLFYSVGIGQISSEVPQNLSASRPQDRQFILSSKKLLLSDSGFYLCAPTPRTSERFTDTQYFGPGTRLTVL.

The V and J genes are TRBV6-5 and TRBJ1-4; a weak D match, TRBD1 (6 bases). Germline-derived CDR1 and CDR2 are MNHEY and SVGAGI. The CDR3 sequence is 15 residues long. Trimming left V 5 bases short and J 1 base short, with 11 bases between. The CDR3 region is CASSLSRGTNEKLFF. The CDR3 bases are TGTGCCAGCAGTCTTTCCAGGGGAACTAATGAAAAACTGTTTTTT.

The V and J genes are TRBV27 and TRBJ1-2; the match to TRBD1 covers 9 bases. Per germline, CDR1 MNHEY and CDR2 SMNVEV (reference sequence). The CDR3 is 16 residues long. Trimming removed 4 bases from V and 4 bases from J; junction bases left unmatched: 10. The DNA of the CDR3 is TGTGCCAGCAGTTCTCCGGGACAGGGAAGTAGCTATGGCTACACCTTC. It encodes CASSSPGQGSSYGYTF.

CDR3 in amino acids: CAIRQDLSGANVLTF. The CDR3 DNA is TGTGCCATCCGCCAGGACCTCTCTGGGGCCAACGTCCTGACTTTC. The genes are TRBV10-3 and TRBJ2-6; D remains unclear. Germline CDR1 reads ENHRY; CDR2 reads SYGVKD. The V end was cut by 8 bases, the J end by 0 bases, with 11 bases between. The CDR3 has 15 amino acids.

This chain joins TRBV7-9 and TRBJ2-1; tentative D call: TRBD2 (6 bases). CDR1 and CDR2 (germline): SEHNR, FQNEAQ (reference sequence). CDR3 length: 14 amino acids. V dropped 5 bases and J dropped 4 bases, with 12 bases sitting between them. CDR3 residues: CASSRLELYNEQFF. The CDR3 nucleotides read TGTGCCAGCAGCCGACTAGAACTTTACAATGAGCAGTTCTTC.

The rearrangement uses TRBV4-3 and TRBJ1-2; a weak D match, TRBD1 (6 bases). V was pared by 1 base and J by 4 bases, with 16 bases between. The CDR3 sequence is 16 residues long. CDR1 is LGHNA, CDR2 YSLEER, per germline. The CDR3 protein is CASSQGEGGIGYGYTF. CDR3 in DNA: TGCGCCAGCAGCCAAGGGGAGGGGGGAATAGGCTATGGCTACACCTTC.

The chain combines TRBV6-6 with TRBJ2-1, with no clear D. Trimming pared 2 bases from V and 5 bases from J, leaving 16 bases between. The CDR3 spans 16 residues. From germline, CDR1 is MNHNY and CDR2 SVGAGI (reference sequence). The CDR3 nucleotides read TGTGCCAGCAGTTACCACCCCCAGACCATAAACAATGAGCAGTTCTTC. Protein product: CASSYHPQTINNEQFF.

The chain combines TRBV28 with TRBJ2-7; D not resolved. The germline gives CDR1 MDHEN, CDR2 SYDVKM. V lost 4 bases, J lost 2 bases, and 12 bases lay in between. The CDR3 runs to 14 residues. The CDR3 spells CASSSLPDPYEQYF. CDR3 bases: TGTGCCAGCAGTTCCCTCCCCGACCCCTACGAGCAGTACTTC. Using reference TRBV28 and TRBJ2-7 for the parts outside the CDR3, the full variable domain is DVKVTQSSRYLVKRTGEKVFLECVQDMDHENMFWYRQDPGLGLRLIYFSYDVKMKEKGDIPEGYSVSREKKERFSLILESASTNQTSMYLCASSSLPDPYEQYFGPGTRLTVT.

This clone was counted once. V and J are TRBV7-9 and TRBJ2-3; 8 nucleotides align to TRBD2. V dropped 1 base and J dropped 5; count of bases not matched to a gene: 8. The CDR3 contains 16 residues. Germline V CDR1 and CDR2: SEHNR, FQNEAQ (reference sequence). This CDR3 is CASSLVQRELQDTQYF. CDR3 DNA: TGTGCCAGCAGCTTAGTTCAGCGGGAGCTGCAAGATACGCAGTATTTT.

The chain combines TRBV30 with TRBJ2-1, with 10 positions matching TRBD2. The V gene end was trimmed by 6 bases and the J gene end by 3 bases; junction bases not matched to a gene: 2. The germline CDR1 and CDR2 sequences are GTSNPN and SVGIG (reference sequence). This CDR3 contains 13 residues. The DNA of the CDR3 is TGTGCCTGCAGCGGGGGGGGCTACAATGAGCAGTTCTTC. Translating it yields CACSGGGYNEQFF.

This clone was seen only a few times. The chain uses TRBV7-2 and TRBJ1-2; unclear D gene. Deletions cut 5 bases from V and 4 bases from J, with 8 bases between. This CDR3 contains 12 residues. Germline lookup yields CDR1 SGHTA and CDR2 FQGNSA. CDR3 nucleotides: TGTGCCAGCAGCAACCCCCTCTATGGCTACACCTTC. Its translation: CASSNPLYGYTF.

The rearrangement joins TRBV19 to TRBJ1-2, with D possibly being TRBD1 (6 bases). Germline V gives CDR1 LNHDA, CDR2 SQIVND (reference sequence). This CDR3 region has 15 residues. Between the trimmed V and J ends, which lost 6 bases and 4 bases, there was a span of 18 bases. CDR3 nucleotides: TGTGCCAGTAGGAAGATTGCGGGGGCGGTCTATGGCTACACCTTC. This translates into CASRKIAGAVYGYTF.

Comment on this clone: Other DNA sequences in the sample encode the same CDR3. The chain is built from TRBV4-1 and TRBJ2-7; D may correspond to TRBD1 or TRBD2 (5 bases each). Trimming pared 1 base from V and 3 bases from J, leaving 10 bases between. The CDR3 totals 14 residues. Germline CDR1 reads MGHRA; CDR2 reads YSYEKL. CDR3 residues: CASSQATGGYEQYF. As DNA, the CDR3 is TGCGCCAGCAGCCAAGCCACTGGGGGCTACGAGCAGTACTTC.

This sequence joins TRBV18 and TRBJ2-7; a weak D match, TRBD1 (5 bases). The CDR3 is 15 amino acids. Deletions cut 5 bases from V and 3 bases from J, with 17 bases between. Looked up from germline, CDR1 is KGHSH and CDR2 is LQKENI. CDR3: CASSSTENTNYEQYF. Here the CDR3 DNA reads TGTGCCAGCTCATCGACAGAAAATACCAACTACGAGCAGTACTTC.

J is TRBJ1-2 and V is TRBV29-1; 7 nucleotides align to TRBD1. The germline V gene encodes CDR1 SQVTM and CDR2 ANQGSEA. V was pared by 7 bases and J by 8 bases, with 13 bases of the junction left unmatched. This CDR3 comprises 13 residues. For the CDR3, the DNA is TGCAGCGCACTTATAGGGGGCAGAGAAGGCTACACCTTC. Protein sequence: CSALIGGREGYTF.

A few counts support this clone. CDR3 residues: CASSRDMNTEAFF. DNA of the CDR3: TGTGCCAGTAGTAGAGACATGAACACTGAAGCTTTCTTT. The V and J genes are TRBV19 and TRBJ1-1; D is unresolved. The germline gives CDR1 LNHDA, CDR2 SQIVND (reference sequence). This CDR3 has 13 amino acids. Trimming removed 4 bases from V and 0 bases from J, with 6 bases in between.

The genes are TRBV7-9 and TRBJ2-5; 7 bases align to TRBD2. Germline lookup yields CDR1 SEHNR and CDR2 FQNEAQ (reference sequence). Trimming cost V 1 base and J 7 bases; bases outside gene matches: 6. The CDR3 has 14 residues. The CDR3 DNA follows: TGTGCCAGCAGCTTAGGGAATAGGGAGGGGACCCAGTACTTC. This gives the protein CASSLGNREGTQYF.

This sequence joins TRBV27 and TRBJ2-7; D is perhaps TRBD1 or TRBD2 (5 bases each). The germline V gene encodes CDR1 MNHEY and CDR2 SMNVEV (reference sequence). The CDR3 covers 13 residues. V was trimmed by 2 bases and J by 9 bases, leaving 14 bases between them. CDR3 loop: CASSLGTGVGQYF. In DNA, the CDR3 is TGTGCCAGCAGTTTAGGGACCGGGGTCGGGCAGTACTTC.

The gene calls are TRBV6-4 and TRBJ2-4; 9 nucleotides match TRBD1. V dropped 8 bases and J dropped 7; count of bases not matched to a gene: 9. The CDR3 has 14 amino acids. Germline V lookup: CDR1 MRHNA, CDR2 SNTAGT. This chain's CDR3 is CASQERTGANIQYF. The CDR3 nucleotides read TGTGCCAGCCAGGAGAGGACAGGGGCGAACATTCAGTACTTC.

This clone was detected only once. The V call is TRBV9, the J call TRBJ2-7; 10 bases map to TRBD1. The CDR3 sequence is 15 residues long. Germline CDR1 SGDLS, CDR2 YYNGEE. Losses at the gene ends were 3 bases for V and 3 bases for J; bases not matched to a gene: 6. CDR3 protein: CASSGGTGDVYEQYF. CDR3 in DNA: TGTGCCAGCAGCGGTGGGACAGGGGACGTCTACGAGCAGTACTTC.

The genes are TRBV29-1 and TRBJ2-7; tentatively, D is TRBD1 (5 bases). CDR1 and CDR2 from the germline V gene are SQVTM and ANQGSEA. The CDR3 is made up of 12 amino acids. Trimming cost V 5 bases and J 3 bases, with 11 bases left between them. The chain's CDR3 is CSVIMGLYEQYF. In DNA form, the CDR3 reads TGCAGCGTTATAATGGGGCTCTACGAGCAGTACTTC.

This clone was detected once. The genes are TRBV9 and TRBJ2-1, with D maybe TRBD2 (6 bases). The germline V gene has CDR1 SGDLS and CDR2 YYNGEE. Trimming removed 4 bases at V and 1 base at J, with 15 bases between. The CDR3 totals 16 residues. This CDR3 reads CASSPWGEVSYNEQFF. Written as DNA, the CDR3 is TGTGCCAGCAGCCCGTGGGGGGAGGTGTCCTACAATGAGCAGTTCTTC. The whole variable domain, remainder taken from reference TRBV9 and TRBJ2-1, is DSGVTQTPKHLITATGQRVTLRCSPRSGDLSVYWYQQSLDQGLQFLIQYYNGEERAKGNILERFSAQQFPDLHSELNLSSLELGDSALYFCASSPWGEVSYNEQFFGPGTRLTVL.